These 9 T cell receptor beta chains originate from one sample sequenced in a study of T cell responses to AZD1222 COVID-19 vaccine. The method was immunoSEQ multiplex PCR; TCRdb's version includes in-frame clones alone and lacks a portion of them. The sample has over 85,000 clones; roughly 89% are singletons. Material: peripheral blood, obtained 28 days after the second AZD1222 dose. Every receptor here comes from an adult who received the AZD1222 COVID-19 vaccine.

The chain couples TRBV28 to TRBJ1-4; 7 bases line up with TRBD1. The germline V gene encodes CDR1 MDHEN and CDR2 SYDVKM. V lost 1 base to trimming and J lost 2 bases; unmatched junction nucleotides: 4. The CDR3 extends over 16 amino acids. The CDR3 region has the DNA TGTGCCAGCAGTTTATTGACAGGGCCTACTAATGAAAAACTGTTTTTT. Translation gives CASSLLTGPTNEKLFF.

This sequence joins TRBV5-4 and TRBJ1-2; D is possibly TRBD1 (6 bases). The CDR3 consists of 15 residues. The V end lost 4 bases, the J end lost 3 bases, and 16 bases lay between the germline ends. Germline loops: CDR1 SGHNT, CDR2 YYREEE (reference sequence). The CDR3 bases are TGTGCCAGCAGCCCGGAGAAGGGGGGGCACTATGGCTACACCTTC. It translates to CASSPEKGGHYGYTF.

The chain uses TRBV5-5 and TRBJ2-7; no definite D call. Germline V gene sequence: CDR1 SGHKS, CDR2 YYEKEE (reference sequence). The V and J ends lost 0 bases and 4 bases respectively, with 11 bases between them. This CDR3 comprises 14 residues. CDR3 residues: CASSLGLLSYEQYF. The CDR3 nucleotides read TGTGCCAGCAGCTTGGGGTTATTGTCATACGAGCAGTACTTC.

The chain couples TRBV4-1 to TRBJ2-7; tentative D call: TRBD1 (5 bases). CDR3 size: 14 residues. Deletions cut 4 bases from V and 2 bases from J, with 12 bases between. Per the germline V gene, CDR1 is MGHRA and CDR2 is YSYEKL. CDR3 nucleotide sequence: TGCGCCAGCAGCCCACAGACAGATACCTACGAGCAGTACGTC. It encodes CASSPQTDTYEQYV.

This chain connects TRBV5-4 to TRBJ2-6, with D uncertain. The CDR3 is made up of 13 amino acids. Per the germline V gene, CDR1 is SGHNT and CDR2 is YYREEE (reference sequence). V lost 3 bases, J lost 3 bases, and 4 bases lay in between. The CDR3 spells CASSYDGANVLTF. CDR3 nucleotides: TGTGCCAGCAGCTACGATGGGGCCAACGTCCTGACTTTC.

The V call is TRBV30, the J call TRBJ1-5; D not resolved. Per germline, CDR1 GTSNPN and CDR2 SVGIG (reference sequence). The CDR3 contains 13 residues. The germline V and J ends were trimmed by 4 bases and 3 bases, with 10 bases remaining between them. CDR3 DNA: TGTGCCTGGAATCGGGCCCACAATCAGCCCCAGCATTTT. Its translation is CAWNRAHNQPQHF.

This sequence joins TRBV5-6 and TRBJ2-5; D might be TRBD2 (5 bases). CDR3 length equals 14 residues. Germline loops: CDR1 SGHDT, CDR2 YYEEEE. V shed 0 bases and J shed 5 bases, with 11 bases lying between them. CDR3 nucleotides: TGTGCCAGCAGCTTGGGTCCGGGGTTGGAGACCCAGTACTTC. It codes for CASSLGPGLETQYF.

V gene TRBV7-9 combines with J gene TRBJ2-2, with 10 bases aligning to TRBD2. There are 18 residues in the CDR3. After removal of 5 bases from V and 6 bases from J, the junction contained 15 bases not matched to a gene. Germline CDR1 reads SEHNR; CDR2 reads FQNEAQ (reference sequence). CDR3 bases: TGTGCCAGCAGCCCCCGCTTCACTAGCGGGGATGCCGCCGGGGAGCTGTTTTTT. Its protein product is CASSPRFTSGDAAGELFF.

This clone has just one count. The chain links TRBV7-9 to TRBJ2-3; tentative D call: TRBD2 (6 bases). Germline CDR1 and CDR2: SEHNR and FQNEAQ (reference sequence). Deletions cut 5 bases from V and 5 bases from J, with 20 bases between. The CDR3 is 16 residues long. The CDR3: CASSPNGGAGIDTQYF. In DNA, the CDR3 is TGTGCCAGCAGCCCAAACGGGGGTGCGGGGATAGATACGCAGTATTTT. Drawing the rest from reference TRBV7-9 and TRBJ2-3, the complete variable domain is DTGVSQNPRHKITKRGQNVTFRCDPISEHNRLYWYRQTLGQGPEFLTYFQNEAQLEKSRLLSDRFSAERPKGSFSTLEIQRTEQGDSAMYLCASSPNGGAGIDTQYFGPGTRLTVL.